This T cell receptor beta chain originates from a study of T cell responses to AZD1222 COVID-19 vaccine. On the study more broadly: Analyses pooled second doses at about 4 or about 12 weeks.

Produced via immunoSEQ multiplex PCR; TCRdb's table is partial and in-frame only. This sample has roughly 100,000 clones, with 85% to 90% found just once. Study-wide results and limits: Donors were largely white British and mainly female; clonal diversity was possibly underestimated. Baseline antibody screening turned up just a handful of seropositive AZD1222 recipients.

There are 17 residues in the CDR3. CDR1 is SGHRS and CDR2 is YFSETQ in the germline V gene. V lost 1 base, J lost 1 base, and 17 bases lay in between. With regard to this clone: Its antigen is as yet unknown.

Specimen: peripheral blood, collected on day 0 of AZD1222 vaccination. The chain combines TRBV5-1 with TRBJ1-1; no firm D call. The receptor was derived from an adult in good health. CDR3 sequence reads: CASSLRYSGSPNTEAFF. The CDR3 bases are TGCGCCAGCAGCTTGAGGTATTCCGGGTCCCCGAACACTGAAGCTTTCTTT.